These 25 T cell receptor beta chains were sequenced from one sample in a study of graft-versus-host responses after intestinal transplantation. Their antigens remain unidentified. Clones were sequenced by immunoSEQ multiplex PCR, and TCRdb holds only the in-frame ones, with some missing. The sample has around 40,000 clones, roughly 95% seen once. Sequenced here: unstimulated CD8+ T cells sorted from spleen or lymph node cells, sampled before transplant. The receptors derive from a human donor who was the organ donor for an intestinal transplant.

V gene TRBV6-1 combines with J gene TRBJ1-4, with D unclear. CDR3 length: 12 residues. Trimming left V 4 bases short and J 11 bases short, with 11 bases between. The germline V gene encodes CDR1 MNHNS and CDR2 SASEGT. The CDR3 DNA reads TGTGCCAGCAGTGGGCCCGAAAGTAAACTGTTTTTT. Translation: CASSGPESKLFF.

The gene calls are TRBV4-3 and TRBJ1-4; possible D gene TRBD1, 6 bases. The germline V gene has CDR1 LGHNA and CDR2 YSLEER. Trimming took off 5 bases at V and 8 bases at J, with 18 bases between the two ends. The CDR3 is made up of 15 amino acids. The CDR3 nucleotides read TGCGCCAGCAGCGTCCGGGGGGCTTCGAACGAAAAACTGTTTTTT. Protein product: CASSVRGASNEKLFF.

The chain employs TRBV5-5 and TRBJ2-5; no reliable D call. The CDR3 consists of 17 residues. The germline gives CDR1 SGHKS, CDR2 YYEKEE (reference sequence). V dropped 2 bases and J dropped 5 bases, with 22 bases sitting between them. CDR3 nucleotides: TGTGCCAGCAGCTTCAGGAAGTTTTATGGGAAGAGTGAGACCCAGTACTTC. It encodes CASSFRKFYGKSETQYF.

The chain couples TRBV5-1 to TRBJ2-3; tentative D call: TRBD2 (5 bases). V lost 4 bases, J lost 3 bases, and 15 bases lay in between. This CDR3 comprises 15 residues. From germline, CDR1 is SGHRS and CDR2 YFSETQ. CDR3 DNA sequence: TGCGCCAGCAGCAACCGGGGAACGGTTACAGATACGCAGTATTTT. It yields the protein CASSNRGTVTDTQYF.

CDR3 DNA sequence: TGTGCCAGCAGTTCACTACCGGGGGGAGCACACACAGATACGCAGTATTTT. Translation gives CASSSLPGGAHTDTQYF. This chain joins TRBV7-8 and TRBJ2-3; 7 bases match TRBD2. Trimming at V came to 6 bases and at J to 2 bases, leaving 14 bases not matched to a gene. Germline loops: CDR1 SGHVS, CDR2 FQNEAQ. The CDR3 is 17 residues long.

The table lists this clone with a few counts. The genes are TRBV11-3 and TRBJ2-1, with 9 bases that match TRBD2. V lost 3 bases, J lost 7 bases, and 7 bases stayed unmatched. Germline-derived CDR1 and CDR2 are SGHNT and YENEEA. The CDR3 loop spans 15 amino acids. Here the CDR3 reads CASSLGGGGVNEQFF. CDR3 bases: TGTGCCAGCAGCTTGGGTGGCGGGGGGGTTAATGAGCAGTTCTTC.

The rearrangement joins TRBV6-1 to TRBJ2-3, with 9 bases lining up with TRBD1. V dropped 2 bases and J dropped 4; count of bases not matched to a gene: 10. CDR3 length: 17 residues. Germline V CDR1 and CDR2: MNHNS, SASEGT. The CDR3 DNA follows: TGTGCCAGCAGTGAAAGGGGACAGGGTCGTGTCCCAGATACGCAGTATTTT. Protein product: CASSERGQGRVPDTQYF.

The rearrangement links TRBV4-3 to TRBJ2-7; 10 bases are shared with TRBD2. This CDR3 comprises 17 residues. CDR1 LGHNA and CDR2 YSLEER come from the germline V gene. Germline trimming cut 1 base from V and 1 base from J; bases unmatched to any gene: 7. The CDR3 spells CASSQGLAGALSYEQYF. The CDR3 nucleotides read TGCGCCAGCAGCCAAGGGCTAGCGGGGGCCTTATCCTACGAGCAGTACTTC.

The CDR3 DNA reads as TGTGCCAGCAGTGAGGGATACGAGCAGTACTTC. Translated: CASSEGYEQYF. The rearrangement joins TRBV25-1 to TRBJ2-5; D is uncertain. Matching the DNA end better, TRBJ2-7 makes the J call doubtful. The CDR3 length is 11 residues. Germline assignment: CDR1 MGHDK and CDR2 SYGVNS.

The gene calls are TRBV7-9 and TRBJ2-7; possibly TRBD1 or TRBD2 for D (5 bases each). Germline V lookup: CDR1 SEHNR, CDR2 FQNEAQ (reference sequence). This CDR3 comprises 15 residues. The germline V and J ends were trimmed by 6 bases and 3 bases, with 18 bases remaining between them. CDR3 sequence: CASSQSGARDYEQYF. The CDR3 DNA follows: TGTGCCAGCAGTCAGTCCGGGGCCCGGGACTACGAGCAGTACTTC. Based on the CDR3 plus reference TRBV7-9 and TRBJ2-7, the full variable domain is DTGVSQNPRHKITKRGQNVTFRCDPISEHNRLYWYRQTLGQGPEFLTYFQNEAQLEKSRLLSDRFSAERPKGSFSTLEIQRTEQGDSAMYLCASSQSGARDYEQYFGPGTRLTVT.

The chain joins TRBV4-1 to TRBJ2-2, with 10 bases matching TRBD1. Germline lookup yields CDR1 MGHRA and CDR2 YSYEKL. This CDR3 is 18 amino acids long. The V and J ends lost 4 bases and 4 bases, in that order; junction bases with no gene match: 12. The DNA for the CDR3 is TGCGCCAGCAGCCGGCAAATTCTTGGACAGGGGGGCACCGGGGAGCTGTTTTTT. Amino acids: CASSRQILGQGGTGELFF.

This chain uses TRBV7-8 with TRBJ2-5; D not certain. CDR3 size: 15 residues. Germline V gene sequence: CDR1 SGHVS, CDR2 FQNEAQ. The germline V and J ends were trimmed by 0 bases and 0 bases, with 8 bases remaining between them. The CDR3, as DNA: TGTGCCAGCAGCTTAGCTCCGCAGTACCAAGAGACCCAGTACTTC. Residues: CASSLAPQYQETQYF.

This chain links TRBV10-3 with TRBJ2-1; 10 nucleotides align to TRBD2. CDR3 size: 15 residues. The germline gives CDR1 ENHRY, CDR2 SYGVKD. The V segment lost 8 bases and the J segment 2 bases; nucleotides outside the gene matches: 6. Here the CDR3 DNA reads TGTGCCATCTCGGGCACTAGCGGGGCCTACAATGAGCAGTTCTTC. Encoded protein: CAISGTSGAYNEQFF.

This chain joins TRBV4-1 and TRBJ1-2; D is unclear. Per germline, CDR1 MGHRA and CDR2 YSYEKL. The CDR3 is 13 amino acids. V lost 2 bases and J 5 bases, leaving 9 bases between the germline ends. CDR3 amino acids: CASSQSTDYGYTF. As DNA, the CDR3 is TGCGCCAGCAGCCAAAGTACAGATTATGGCTACACCTTC.

In this sample, this clone turned up once. This rearrangement joins TRBV14 to TRBJ2-2; D gene ambiguous. V lost 2 bases, J lost 2 bases, and 15 bases lay in between. Germline V lookup: CDR1 SGHDN, CDR2 FVKESK. This CDR3 has 17 amino acids. CDR3 region: CASSQSSLQSNTGELFF. In DNA form, the CDR3 reads TGTGCCAGCAGCCAAAGCTCTCTGCAGAGTAACACCGGGGAGCTGTTTTTT.

This chain links TRBV5-1 with TRBJ1-1; 8 nucleotides match TRBD1. CDR1 is SGHRS, CDR2 YFSETQ, per germline. Germline trimming cut 6 bases from V and 5 bases from J; bases unmatched to any gene: 9. This CDR3 spans 14 amino acids. As DNA, the CDR3 is TGCGCCAGCACGACAGGGGTAGCATGGACTGAAGCTTTCTTT. Amino acids: CASTTGVAWTEAFF. The full variable domain, its missing parts supplied by reference TRBV5-1 and TRBJ1-1, is KAGVTQTPRYLIKTRGQQVTLSCSPISGHRSVSWYQQTPGQGLQFLFEYFSETQRNKGNFPGRFSGRQFSNSRSEMNVSTLELGDSALYLCASTTGVAWTEAFFGQGTRLTVV.

This clone was seen just once. The chain carries TRBV19 and TRBJ2-1, with 7 bases identical to TRBD1. From germline, CDR1 is LNHDA and CDR2 SQIVND (reference sequence). V trimming: 7 bases; J trimming: 8 bases; junction bases outside the gene matches: 14. This CDR3 has 15 amino acids. This chain's CDR3 is CASTQYRGRVDEQFF. In DNA form, the CDR3 reads TGTGCCAGTACGCAATACAGGGGAAGGGTAGATGAGCAGTTCTTC.

V usage is TRBV7-9 and J usage is TRBJ1-5, with 7 positions matching TRBD1. With V trimmed by 3 bases and J by 7 bases, 3 bases remained unmatched. The CDR3 spans 13 residues. The germline gives CDR1 SEHNR, CDR2 FQNEAQ (reference sequence). The CDR3 sequence: CASSFAGGQPQHF. CDR3 nucleotide sequence: TGTGCCAGCAGCTTTGCAGGGGGACAGCCCCAGCATTTT.

The chain carries TRBV4-1 and TRBJ2-4; 11 nucleotides line up with TRBD2. The CDR3 extends over 19 amino acids. V lost 1 base, J lost 0 bases, and 8 bases stayed unmatched. Germline lookup yields CDR1 MGHRA and CDR2 YSYEKL. The CDR3 DNA sequence: TGCGCCAGCAGCCAAGCCCCTAGCGGGGGGTCCCTAGCCAAAAACATTCAGTACTTC. Translated, it gives CASSQAPSGGSLAKNIQYF.

The chain uses TRBV29-1 and TRBJ1-2; TRBD1 might be the D (5 bases). This CDR3 is 11 amino acids long. Per germline, CDR1 SQVTM and CDR2 ANQGSEA. The V end was cut by 7 bases, the J end by 8 bases, with 14 bases between. The CDR3 sequence: CSGLLRVGYTF. The DNA of the CDR3 is TGCAGCGGTCTCCTCAGGGTCGGCTACACCTTC.

Points on this clone: One junction end disagrees with the germline gene, perhaps due to a read error. The genes are TRBV2 and TRBJ2-2, with a tentative D call TRBD2 (6 bases). Germline loops: CDR1 SNHLY, CDR2 FYNNEI. The CDR3 has 15 amino acids. The CDR3 DNA follows: TGTGCCAGCAGTGTGGACTATCGATACACCGGGGATCTGTTTTTT. It translates to CASSVDYRYTGDLFF. The entire variable domain, with the rest obtained from reference TRBV2 and TRBJ2-2, is as follows: EPEVTQTPSHQVTQMGQEVILRCVPISNHLYFYWYRQILGQKVEFLVSFYNNEISEKSEIFDDQFSVERPDGSNFTLKIRSTKLEDSAMYFCASSVDYRYTGDLFFGEGSRLTVL.

In DNA form, the CDR3 reads TGCGCCAGCAGCTTGGAAGGGTTTCCCACAGATACGCAGTATTTT. This encodes CASSLEGFPTDTQYF. The chain uses TRBV5-1 and TRBJ2-3; unclear D gene. Germline CDR1 is SGHRS and CDR2 is YFSETQ. The germline V and J ends were trimmed by 0 bases and 2 bases, with 10 bases remaining between them. The CDR3 runs 15 residues.

This chain connects TRBV4-1 to TRBJ1-1; the D is unclear. The CDR3 is made up of 16 amino acids. CDR1 is MGHRA and CDR2 is YSYEKL in the germline V gene. Trimming pared 4 bases from V and 0 bases from J, leaving 15 bases between. The DNA of the CDR3 is TGCGCCAGCAGCCCCCTTGGTGTGAACATGAACACTGAAGCTTTCTTT. It specifies CASSPLGVNMNTEAFF.

The chain couples TRBV5-8 to TRBJ2-4; D is ambiguous. CDR1 and CDR2 from the germline V gene are SGHTS and YDEGEE. V was shortened by 2 bases and J by 0 bases, with 12 bases between the two germline ends. This CDR3 has 16 residues. The CDR3, as DNA: TGTGCCAGCAGCTTTTACACTGACCTAGCCAAAAACATTCAGTACTTC. Translation gives CASSFYTDLAKNIQYF.

This chain links TRBV20-1 with TRBJ1-2; no definite D call. The germline V and J ends were trimmed by 7 bases and 7 bases, with 13 bases remaining between them. Germline values: CDR1 DFQATT, CDR2 SNEGSKA (reference sequence). This CDR3 is 11 amino acids long. CDR3 coding DNA: TGCAGTGTCACATCCCCCCGTGGCTACACCTTC. Translation: CSVTSPRGYTF.